The entry below gives a single TCR beta chain sequence along with its context. Its antigen target is currently unknown. Per-base qualities were not stored, and no clone one base away is much larger. The treatment or condition label here, explained by the study, means: in vitro stimulation with specific CMV peptide epitopes to enrich CMV-specific T cells. The entry originates in a study of T cell repertoires in cytomegalovirus infection (dated by TCRdb to 2018 to 2020). Looking at the study overall: Alongside well-studied HLA-B-restricted epitopes, the peptide stimulations were aimed at recently identified HLA-C-restricted CMV epitopes, whose presentation resists viral immunomodulation. Donor HLA type was relevant to the analysis, because carriage of CMV infection together with the matching HLA type was indicated by public TCR beta signatures.

The instrument given in TCRdb is Illumina HiSeq 1500. In-frame beta chains were kept once TCRdb had trimmed the public reads at Q25 with fastp and called clones with MiXCR. Each entry merges the rows of one CDR3 protein and shows their most common DNA and genes. In this sample the table shows about 280,000 distinct CDR3 sequences, around 20% of which occur a single time. The ten biggest clones cover roughly a fifth of the sample. The CDR3 sequence holds 14 residues, the cysteine and phenylalanine included. Solely the CDR3 DNA is kept, with 42 bases framed from the first base. Trimmed from V: 0 bases; trimmed from J: 4 bases; junction bases lacking a gene match: 2. Taken from the germline V gene (reference sequence), the CDR1 and CDR2 loops are DFQATT and SNEGSKA. Overall study outcomes, separate from this receptor: The ex vivo response was dominated by HLA-C-restricted CMV-specific TCR beta clonotypes, which also provided the single most frequent clonotype in two of eight donors. Carriers of CMV infection plus the relevant HLA type were discriminated by the cumulative frequency of public TCR beta family members in the study cohort and in an independent roughly 340-donor cohort.

The specimen comprised cultured PBMCs, sampled from culture after CMV antigen stimulation. The chain is made from TRBV20-1 and TRBJ1-5; TRBD1 agrees with 8 junctional bases. The TCR comes from a human donor in good health (CMV status not recorded). Some clones in this sample may be carry-over from other donors' samples. The DNA reads as follows: TGCAGTGCTAGAGACCGGACAGGGAATCAGCCCCAGCATTTT. Its protein product is CSARDRTGNQPQHF.